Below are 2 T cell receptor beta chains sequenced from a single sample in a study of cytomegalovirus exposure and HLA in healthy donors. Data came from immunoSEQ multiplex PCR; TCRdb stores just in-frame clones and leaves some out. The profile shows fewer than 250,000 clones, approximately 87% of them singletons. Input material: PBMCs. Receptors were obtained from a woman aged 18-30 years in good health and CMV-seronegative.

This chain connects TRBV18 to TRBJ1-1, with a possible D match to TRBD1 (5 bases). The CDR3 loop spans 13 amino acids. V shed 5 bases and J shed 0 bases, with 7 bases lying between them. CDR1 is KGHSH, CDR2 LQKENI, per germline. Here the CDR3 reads CASSKDMNTEAFF. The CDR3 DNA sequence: TGTGCCAGCTCAAAGGACATGAACACTGAAGCTTTCTTT.

The CDR3 is CASRTGKDGYTF. The CDR3 bases are TGCGCCAGTCGGACAGGGAAGGATGGCTACACCTTC. The V call is TRBV5-1, the J call TRBJ1-2; 8 bases agree with TRBD1. CDR1 and CDR2 from the germline V gene are SGHRS and YFSETQ. The CDR3 extends over 12 amino acids. Trimming removed 8 bases from V and 6 bases from J; junction bases left unmatched: 6. Using reference TRBV5-1 and TRBJ1-2 for the parts outside the CDR3, the full variable domain is KAGVTQTPRYLIKTRGQQVTLSCSPISGHRSVSWYQQTPGQGLQFLFEYFSETQRNKGNFPGRFSGRQFSNSRSEMNVSTLELGDSALYLCASRTGKDGYTFGSGTRLTVV.